Only one count was recorded for the clone carrying this T cell receptor beta chain. The repertoire was sequenced with immunoSEQ multiplex PCR; TCRdb's copy has only in-frame clones and lacks some. The sample consists of tens of thousands of clones, about 93% of them appearing once. V shed 2 bases and J 3 bases; nucleotides not matched to a gene: 10. Germline CDR1 LNHNV, CDR2 YYDKDF (reference sequence). The CDR3 length is 17 residues. The sample is drawn from a study of OX40 agonist ivuxolimab in advanced cancers. This chain uses TRBV15 with TRBJ2-7, with 10 positions matching TRBD1. This receptor was obtained from an adult with an advanced solid tumor such as melanoma, head and neck, liver or kidney cancer. The starting material was CD4+ or CD8+ T cells sorted from blood, obtained in a trial of the OX40 agonist ivuxolimab. CDR3 sequence (DNA): TGTGCCACCAGCAGATCCGGGACAGGGGTGAATCTCTACGAGCAGTACTTC. It encodes CATSRSGTGVNLYEQYF.